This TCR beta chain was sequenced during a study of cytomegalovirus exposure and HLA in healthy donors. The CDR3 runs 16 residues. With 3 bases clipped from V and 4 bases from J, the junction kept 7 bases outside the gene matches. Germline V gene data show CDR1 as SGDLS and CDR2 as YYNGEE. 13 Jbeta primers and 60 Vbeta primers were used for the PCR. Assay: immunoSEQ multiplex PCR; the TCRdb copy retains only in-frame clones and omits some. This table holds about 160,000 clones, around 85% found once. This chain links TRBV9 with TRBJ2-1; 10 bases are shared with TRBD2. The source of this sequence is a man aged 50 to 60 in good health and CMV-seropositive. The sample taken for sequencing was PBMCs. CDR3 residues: CASSARTSGLYNEQFF. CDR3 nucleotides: TGTGCCAGCAGCGCTAGGACTAGCGGATTGTACAATGAGCAGTTCTTC.